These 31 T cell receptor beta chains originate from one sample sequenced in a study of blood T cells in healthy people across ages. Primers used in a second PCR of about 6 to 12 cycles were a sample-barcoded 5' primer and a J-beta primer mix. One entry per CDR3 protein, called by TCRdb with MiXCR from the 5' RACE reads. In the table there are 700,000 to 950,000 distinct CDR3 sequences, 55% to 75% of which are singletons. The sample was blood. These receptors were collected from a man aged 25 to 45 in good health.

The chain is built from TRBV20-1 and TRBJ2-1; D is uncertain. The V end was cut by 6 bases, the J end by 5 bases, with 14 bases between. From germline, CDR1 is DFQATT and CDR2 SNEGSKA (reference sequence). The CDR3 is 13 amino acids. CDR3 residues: CSAPPQWDNEQFF. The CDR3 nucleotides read TGCAGTGCCCCACCTCAGTGGGACAATGAGCAGTTCTTC.

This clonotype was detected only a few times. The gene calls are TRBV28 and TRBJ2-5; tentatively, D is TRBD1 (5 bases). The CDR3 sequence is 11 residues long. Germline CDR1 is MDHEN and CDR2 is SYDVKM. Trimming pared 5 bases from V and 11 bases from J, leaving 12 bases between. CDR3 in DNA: TGTGCCAGCAGTATAGGGGTTGAGCAGTACTTC. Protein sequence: CASSIGVEQYF.

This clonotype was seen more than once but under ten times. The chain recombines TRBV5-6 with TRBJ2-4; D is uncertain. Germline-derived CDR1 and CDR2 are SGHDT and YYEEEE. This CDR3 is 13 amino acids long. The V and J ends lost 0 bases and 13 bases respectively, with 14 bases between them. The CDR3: CASSLGGSPEQYF. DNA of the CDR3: TGTGCCAGCAGCTTGGGGGGTAGTCCTGAGCAGTACTTC.

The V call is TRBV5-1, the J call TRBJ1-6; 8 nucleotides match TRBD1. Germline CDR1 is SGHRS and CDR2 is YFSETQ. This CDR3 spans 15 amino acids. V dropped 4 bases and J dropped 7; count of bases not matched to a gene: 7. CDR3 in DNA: TGCGCCAGCAGCACGAACCGGGACAGGAATTCACCCCTCCACTTT. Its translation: CASSTNRDRNSPLHF.

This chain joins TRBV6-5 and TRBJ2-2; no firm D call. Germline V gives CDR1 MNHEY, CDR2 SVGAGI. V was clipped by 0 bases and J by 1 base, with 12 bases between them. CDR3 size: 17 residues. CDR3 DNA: TGTGCCAGCAGTTACTCGATATCTTTTGGGAACACCGGGGAGCTGTTTTTT. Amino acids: CASSYSISFGNTGELFF.

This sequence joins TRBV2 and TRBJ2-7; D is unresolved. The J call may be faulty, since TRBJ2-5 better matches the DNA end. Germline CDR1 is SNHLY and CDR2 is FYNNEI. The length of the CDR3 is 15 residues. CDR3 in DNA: TGTGCCAGCAGTGGGGCTAGTAGTCCTTGGGAGACCCAGTACTTC. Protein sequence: CASSGASSPWETQYF.

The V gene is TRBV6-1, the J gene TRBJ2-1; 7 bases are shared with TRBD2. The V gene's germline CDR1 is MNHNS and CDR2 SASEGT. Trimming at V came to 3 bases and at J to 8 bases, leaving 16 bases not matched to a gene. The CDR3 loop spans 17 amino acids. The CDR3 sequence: CASSDRAASGILYEQFF. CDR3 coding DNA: TGTGCCAGCAGTGATCGGGCGGCGAGCGGGATTCTCTATGAGCAGTTCTTC.

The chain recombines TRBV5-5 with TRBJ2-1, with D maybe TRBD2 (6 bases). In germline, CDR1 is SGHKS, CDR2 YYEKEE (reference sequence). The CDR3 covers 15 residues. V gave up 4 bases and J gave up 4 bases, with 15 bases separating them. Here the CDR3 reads CASSPYRGMYNEQFF. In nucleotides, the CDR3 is TGTGCCAGCAGCCCCTACCGGGGGATGTACAATGAGCAGTTCTTC.

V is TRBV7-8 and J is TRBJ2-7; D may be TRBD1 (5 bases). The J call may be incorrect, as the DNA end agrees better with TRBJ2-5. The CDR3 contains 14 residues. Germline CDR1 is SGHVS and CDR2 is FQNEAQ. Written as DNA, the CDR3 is TGTGCCAGCACAGCAGGGTTGGCGTTCGAGACCCAGTACTTC. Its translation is CASTAGLAFETQYF.

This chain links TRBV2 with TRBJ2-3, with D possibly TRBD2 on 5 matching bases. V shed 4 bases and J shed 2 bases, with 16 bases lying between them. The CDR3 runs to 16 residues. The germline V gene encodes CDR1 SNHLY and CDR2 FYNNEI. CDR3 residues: CASSGHRRTYTDTQYF. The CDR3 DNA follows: TGTGCCAGCAGTGGACATCGACGGACTTACACAGATACGCAGTATTTT.

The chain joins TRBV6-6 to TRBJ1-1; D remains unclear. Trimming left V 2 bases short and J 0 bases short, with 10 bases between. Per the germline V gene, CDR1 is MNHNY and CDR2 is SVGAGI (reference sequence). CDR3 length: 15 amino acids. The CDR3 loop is CASSYTASMNTEAFF. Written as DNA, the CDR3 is TGTGCCAGCAGTTACACGGCTTCTATGAACACTGAAGCTTTCTTT.

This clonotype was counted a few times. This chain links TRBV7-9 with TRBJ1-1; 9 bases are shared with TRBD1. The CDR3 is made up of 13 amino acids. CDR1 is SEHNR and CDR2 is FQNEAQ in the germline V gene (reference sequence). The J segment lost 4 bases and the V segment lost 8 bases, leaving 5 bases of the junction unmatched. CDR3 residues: CASRETGGTEAFF. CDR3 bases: TGTGCCAGCCGCGAGACAGGGGGCACTGAAGCTTTCTTT. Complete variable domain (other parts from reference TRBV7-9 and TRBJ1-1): DTGVSQNPRHKITKRGQNVTFRCDPISEHNRLYWYRQTLGQGPEFLTYFQNEAQLEKSRLLSDRFSAERPKGSFSTLEIQRTEQGDSAMYLCASRETGGTEAFFGQGTRLTVV.

CDR3 protein: CASSQFPGLPSYNEQFF. The CDR3 region has the DNA TGTGCCAGCAGCCAATTTCCGGGGCTTCCCTCCTACAATGAGCAGTTCTTC. V gene TRBV4-2 combines with J gene TRBJ2-1; D possibly matches TRBD1 or TRBD2 (5 bases each). Germline-derived CDR1 and CDR2 are LGHNA and YNFKEQ. There are 17 residues in the CDR3. V was pared by 2 bases and J by 0 bases, with 14 bases between.

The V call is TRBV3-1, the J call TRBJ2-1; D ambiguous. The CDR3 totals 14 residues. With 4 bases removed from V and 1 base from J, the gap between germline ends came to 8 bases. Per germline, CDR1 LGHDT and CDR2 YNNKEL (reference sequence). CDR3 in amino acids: CASSRSNSYNEQFF. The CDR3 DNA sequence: TGTGCCAGCAGCCGCTCCAATTCCTACAATGAGCAGTTCTTC.

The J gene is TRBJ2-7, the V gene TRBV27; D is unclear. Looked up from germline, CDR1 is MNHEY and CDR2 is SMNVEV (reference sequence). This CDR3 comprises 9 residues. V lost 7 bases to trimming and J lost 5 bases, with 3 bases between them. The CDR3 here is CASNDEQYF. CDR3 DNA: TGTGCCAGCAACGACGAGCAGTACTTC.

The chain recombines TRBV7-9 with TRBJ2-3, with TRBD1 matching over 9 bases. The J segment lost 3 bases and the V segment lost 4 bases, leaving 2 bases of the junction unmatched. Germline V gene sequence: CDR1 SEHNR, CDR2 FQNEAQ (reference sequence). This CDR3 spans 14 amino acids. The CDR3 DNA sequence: TGTGCCAGCAGCTGGGGGACAGGGACAGATACGCAGTATTTT. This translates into CASSWGTGTDTQYF.

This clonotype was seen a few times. CDR3 loop: CASSLAQGTLTDTQYF. The CDR3 DNA reads TGTGCCAGCAGTTTAGCACAGGGAACCCTCACAGATACGCAGTATTTT. J is TRBJ2-3 and V is TRBV12-3 or TRBV12-4, with D perhaps matching TRBD1 (6 bases). The V end lost 0 bases, the J end lost 2 bases, and 12 bases lay between the germline ends. The CDR3 runs to 16 residues.

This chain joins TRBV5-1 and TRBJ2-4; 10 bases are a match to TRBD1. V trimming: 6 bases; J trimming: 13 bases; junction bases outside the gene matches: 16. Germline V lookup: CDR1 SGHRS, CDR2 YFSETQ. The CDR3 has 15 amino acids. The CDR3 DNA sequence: TGCGCCAGCACCACTACTGGGACAGGGGTGAGTGAGCAGTACTTC. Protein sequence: CASTTTGTGVSEQYF.

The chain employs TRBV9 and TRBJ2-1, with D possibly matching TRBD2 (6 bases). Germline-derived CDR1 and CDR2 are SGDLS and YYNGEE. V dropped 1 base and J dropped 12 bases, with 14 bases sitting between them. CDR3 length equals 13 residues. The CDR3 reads CASSVRWDFGQFF. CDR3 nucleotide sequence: TGTGCCAGCAGCGTAAGGTGGGACTTCGGGCAGTTCTTC.

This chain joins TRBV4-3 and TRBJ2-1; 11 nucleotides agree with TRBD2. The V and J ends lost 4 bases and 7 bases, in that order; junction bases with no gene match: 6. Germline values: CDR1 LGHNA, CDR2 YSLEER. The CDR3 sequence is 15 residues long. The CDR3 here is CASSLLAGAANEQFF. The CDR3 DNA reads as TGCGCCAGCAGCCTACTAGCGGGAGCCGCGAATGAGCAGTTCTTC.

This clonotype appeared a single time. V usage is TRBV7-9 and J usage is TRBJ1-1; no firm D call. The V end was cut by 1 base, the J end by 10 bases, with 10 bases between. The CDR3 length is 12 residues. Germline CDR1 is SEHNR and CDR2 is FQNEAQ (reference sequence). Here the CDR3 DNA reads TGTGCCAGCAGCTTAGAGGTAATGGGAGCTTTCTTT. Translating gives CASSLEVMGAFF.

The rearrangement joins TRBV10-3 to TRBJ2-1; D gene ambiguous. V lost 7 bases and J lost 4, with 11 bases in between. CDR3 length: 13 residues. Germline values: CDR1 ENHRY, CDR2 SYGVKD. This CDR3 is CAITQTRYNEQFF. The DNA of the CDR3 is TGTGCCATCACCCAGACCAGATACAATGAGCAGTTCTTC.

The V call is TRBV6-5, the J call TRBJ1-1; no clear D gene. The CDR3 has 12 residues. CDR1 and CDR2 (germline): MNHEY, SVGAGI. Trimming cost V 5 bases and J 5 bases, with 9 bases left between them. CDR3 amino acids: CASSHQGTEAFF. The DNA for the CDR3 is TGTGCCAGCAGTCACCAAGGGACTGAAGCTTTCTTT.

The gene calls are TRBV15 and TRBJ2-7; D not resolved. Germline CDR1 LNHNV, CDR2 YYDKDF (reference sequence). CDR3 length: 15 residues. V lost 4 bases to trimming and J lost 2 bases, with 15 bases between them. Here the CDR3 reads CATSTEWDSAYEQYF. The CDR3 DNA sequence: TGTGCCACCAGCACCGAATGGGATTCTGCCTACGAGCAGTACTTC.

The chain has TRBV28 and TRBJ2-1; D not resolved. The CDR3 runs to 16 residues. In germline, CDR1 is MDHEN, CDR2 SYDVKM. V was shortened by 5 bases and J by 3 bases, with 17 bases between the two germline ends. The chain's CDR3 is CASSPPSLGYYNEQFF. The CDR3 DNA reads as TGTGCCAGCAGTCCCCCTAGTTTGGGGTACTACAATGAGCAGTTCTTC.

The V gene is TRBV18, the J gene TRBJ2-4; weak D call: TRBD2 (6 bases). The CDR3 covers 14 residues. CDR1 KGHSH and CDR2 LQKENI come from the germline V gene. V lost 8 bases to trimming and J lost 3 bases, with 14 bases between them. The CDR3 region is CASTTSGVKNIQYF. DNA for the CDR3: TGTGCCAGCACGACTTCGGGGGTCAAAAACATTCAGTACTTC.

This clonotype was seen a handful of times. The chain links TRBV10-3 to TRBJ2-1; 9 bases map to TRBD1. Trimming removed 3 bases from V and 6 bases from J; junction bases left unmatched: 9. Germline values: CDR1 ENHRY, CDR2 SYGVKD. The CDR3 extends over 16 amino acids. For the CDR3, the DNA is TGTGCCATCAGTGATCCCCGGGGACAGGGCTTCAATGAGCAGTTCTTC. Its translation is CAISDPRGQGFNEQFF.

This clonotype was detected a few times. The CDR3 DNA reads TGTGCCACCAGCAGAGCCTACTACGAGCAGTACTTC. Protein product: CATSRAYYEQYF. This sequence joins TRBV15 and TRBJ2-5; D is ambiguous. With the DNA end fitting TRBJ2-7 better, the J assignment may be wrong. The CDR3 consists of 12 residues. CDR1 and CDR2 from the germline V gene are LNHNV and YYDKDF (reference sequence).

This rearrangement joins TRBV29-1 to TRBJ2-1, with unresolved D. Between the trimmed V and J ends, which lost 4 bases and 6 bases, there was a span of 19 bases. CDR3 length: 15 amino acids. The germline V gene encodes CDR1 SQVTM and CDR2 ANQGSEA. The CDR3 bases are TGCAGCGTTGGGCGGCTCTCTCCGGCCCCCAATGAGCAGTTCTTC. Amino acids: CSVGRLSPAPNEQFF.

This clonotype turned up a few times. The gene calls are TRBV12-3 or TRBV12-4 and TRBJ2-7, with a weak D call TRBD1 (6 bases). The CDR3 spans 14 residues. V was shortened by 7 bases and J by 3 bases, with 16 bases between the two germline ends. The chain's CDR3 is CASTHKTGNYEQYF. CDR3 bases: TGTGCCAGCACCCATAAGACAGGTAACTACGAGCAGTACTTC.

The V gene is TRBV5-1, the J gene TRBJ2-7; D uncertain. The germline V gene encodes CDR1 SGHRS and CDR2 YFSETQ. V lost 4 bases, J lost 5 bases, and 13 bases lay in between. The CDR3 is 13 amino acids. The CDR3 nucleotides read TGCGCCAGCAGCGGGGTCCCGAGCCACGAGCAGTACTTC. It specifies CASSGVPSHEQYF.